This TCR beta chain was found in a study of shared clonotypes between healthy human individuals. Each subset's genomic DNA was shared equally among a number of immunoSEQ plates. The data were produced by immunoSEQ multiplex PCR, yet TCRdb's version contains in-frame clones alone and is incomplete. The sample yields about 2.4 million clones, roughly 93% seen once. As for this clone: The antigen is undetermined.

Whole-study findings and limits: Investigators collected only blood, and repertoires in tissues likely differ. Larger richness was generally estimated for naive than memory subsets.

The CDR3 runs to 14 residues. CDR1 is SGHTA, CDR2 FQGTGA, per germline. The ends lost 8 bases at V and 2 bases at J; junction bases unmatched: 6. The genes are TRBV7-3 and TRBJ2-3, with TRBD2 matching over 8 bases. Sequenced input: naive CD4+ T cells from PBMCs. Noted subset: CD45RA+ positively selected. This sequence originates from a man younger than 35 in good health. Some clones in this sample may be carry-over from other donors' samples. Here the CDR3 reads CASGGAGDTDTQYF. The CDR3 bases are TGTGCCAGCGGAGGAGCGGGGGACACAGATACGCAGTATTTT.